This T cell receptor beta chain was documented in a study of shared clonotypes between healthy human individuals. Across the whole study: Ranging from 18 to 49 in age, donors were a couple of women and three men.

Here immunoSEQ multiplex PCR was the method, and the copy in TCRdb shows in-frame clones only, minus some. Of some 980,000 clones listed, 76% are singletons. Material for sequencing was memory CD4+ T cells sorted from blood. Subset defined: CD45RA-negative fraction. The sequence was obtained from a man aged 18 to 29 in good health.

CDR3 residues: CAWRGWGVTDTQYF. CDR3 bases: TGTGCCTGGAGAGGGTGGGGGGTGACAGATACGCAGTATTTT. This sequence joins TRBV30 and TRBJ2-3; TRBD2 is a possible D gene (6 bases). V lost 3 bases, J lost 3 bases, and 13 bases lay in between. In germline, CDR1 is GTSNPN, CDR2 SVGIG (reference sequence). This CDR3 comprises 14 residues.